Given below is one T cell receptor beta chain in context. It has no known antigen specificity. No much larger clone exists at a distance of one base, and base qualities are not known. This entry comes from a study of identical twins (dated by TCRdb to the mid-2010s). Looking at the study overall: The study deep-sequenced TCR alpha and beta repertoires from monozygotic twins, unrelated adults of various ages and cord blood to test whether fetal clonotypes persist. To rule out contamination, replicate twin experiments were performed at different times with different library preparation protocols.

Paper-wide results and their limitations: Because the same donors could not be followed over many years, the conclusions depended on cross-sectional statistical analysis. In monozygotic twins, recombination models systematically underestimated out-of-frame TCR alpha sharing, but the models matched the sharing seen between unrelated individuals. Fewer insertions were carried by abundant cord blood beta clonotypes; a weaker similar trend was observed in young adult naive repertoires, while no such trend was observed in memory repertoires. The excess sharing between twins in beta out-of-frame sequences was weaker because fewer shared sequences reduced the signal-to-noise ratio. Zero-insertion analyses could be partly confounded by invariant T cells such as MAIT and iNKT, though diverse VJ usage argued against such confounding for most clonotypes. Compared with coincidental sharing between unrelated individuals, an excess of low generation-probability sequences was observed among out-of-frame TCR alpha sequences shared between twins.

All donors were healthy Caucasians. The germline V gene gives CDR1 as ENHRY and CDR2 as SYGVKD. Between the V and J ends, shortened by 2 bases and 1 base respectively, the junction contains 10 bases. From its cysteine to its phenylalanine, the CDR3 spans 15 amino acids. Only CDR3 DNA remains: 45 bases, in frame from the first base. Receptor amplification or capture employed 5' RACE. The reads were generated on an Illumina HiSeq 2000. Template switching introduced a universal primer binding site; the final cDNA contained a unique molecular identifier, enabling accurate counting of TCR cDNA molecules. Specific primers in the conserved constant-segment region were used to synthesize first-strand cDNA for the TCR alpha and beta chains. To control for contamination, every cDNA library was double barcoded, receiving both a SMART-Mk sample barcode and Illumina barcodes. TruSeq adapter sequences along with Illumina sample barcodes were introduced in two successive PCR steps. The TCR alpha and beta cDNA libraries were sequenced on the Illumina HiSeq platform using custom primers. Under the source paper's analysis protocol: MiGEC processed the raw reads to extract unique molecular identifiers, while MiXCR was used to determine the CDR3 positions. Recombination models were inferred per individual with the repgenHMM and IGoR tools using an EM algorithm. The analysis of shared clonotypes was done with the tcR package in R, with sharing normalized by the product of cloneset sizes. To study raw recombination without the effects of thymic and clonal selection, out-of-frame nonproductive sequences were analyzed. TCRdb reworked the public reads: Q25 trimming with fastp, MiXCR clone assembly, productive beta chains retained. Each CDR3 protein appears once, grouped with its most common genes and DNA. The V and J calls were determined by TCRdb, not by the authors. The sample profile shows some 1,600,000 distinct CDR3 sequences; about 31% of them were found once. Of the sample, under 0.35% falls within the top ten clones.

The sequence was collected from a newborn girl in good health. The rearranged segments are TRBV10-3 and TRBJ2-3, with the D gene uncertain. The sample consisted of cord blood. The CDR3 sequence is CAISEVRAGTDTQYF. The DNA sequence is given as TGTGCCATCAGTGAGGTACGCGCGGGCACAGATACGCAGTATTTT.